Below are 3 T cell receptor beta chains sequenced from a single sample in a study of shared clonotypes between healthy human individuals. Terminally differentiated effector memory CD45RA+ cells were excluded from the naive CD8 cells, which were CD45RO-negative and positively selected for CCR7. Measured with immunoSEQ multiplex PCR; TCRdb has only the in-frame clones, and not every one. This sample has some 580,000 clones, with roughly 98% found just once. Sequencing used naive CD8+ T cells sorted from blood. The receptor set was obtained from a young man in good health.

CDR3 nucleotide sequence: TGTGCCAGCAGCGTAGGTGGTACTAGCGGGATTGGCGAGACCCAGTACTTC. Residues: CASSVGGTSGIGETQYF. V gene TRBV9 combines with J gene TRBJ2-5; 10 positions match TRBD2. The trim removed 0 bases at V and 5 bases at J, leaving 10 bases unmatched. The germline gives CDR1 SGDLS, CDR2 YYNGEE. The CDR3 runs to 17 residues.

On this clone: Because the CDR3's place on the DNA is in doubt, the DNA is left out and the CDR3 is given as listed by TCRdb. The chain has TRBV30 and TRBJ1-3. Counting both end residues, the CDR3 totals 15 amino acids. Germline CDR1 and CDR2: GTSNPN and SVGIG (reference sequence). Here the CDR3 reads CAWSSAVATGNTVYF.

V gene TRBV15 combines with J gene TRBJ1-5, with no clear D. V was shortened by 0 bases and J by 7 bases, with 13 bases between the two germline ends. Germline loops: CDR1 LNHNV, CDR2 YYDKDF (reference sequence). CDR3 length: 15 residues. CDR3 DNA: TGTGCCACCAGCAGAGATAAAACAATGGCCCAGCCCCAGCATTTT. Residues: CATSRDKTMAQPQHF.